This TCR beta chain was found in a study of T cells in Graves' hyperthyroidism and ophthalmopathy. Study summary: Once the initial diagnosis was made, peripheral blood was obtained before any treatment. Study results and caveats: Ophthalmopathy and stable hyperthyroidism were separated by a 13 V-J model. The model's output predicted ophthalmopathy at a median of approximately 6.5 months prior to onset.

Stable Graves' hyperthyroidism denoted no ophthalmopathy progression over 18 months. As concerns this clonotype: Its antigen remains unidentified. One junction end disagrees with the germline gene, perhaps due to a read error.

The V gene's germline CDR1 is MNHNS and CDR2 SASEGT. The CDR3 totals 15 residues. It was RNA transcripts that yielded the amplified TCR beta CDR3 regions. The TCR CDR3 first-round RT-PCR relied on the HTBI primer set. TCRdb processed the multiplex PCR reads anew with MiXCR; each CDR3 protein has one entry. There are approximately 610,000 distinct CDR3 sequences in the sample; over 15% occur only once, and approximately 18% lies in the top ten. The chain couples TRBV6-1 to TRBJ2-2, with D uncertain. Sequencing input: blood. This receptor was identified in a woman aged 18-29 years with Graves' hyperthyroidism. The CDR3 protein is CASSGQRPNIGELFF. In nucleotides, the CDR3 is TGTGCCAGCAGTGGCCAGCGCCCGAACATCGGGGAGCTGTTTTTT.